This T cell receptor beta chain was found in a study of T cells after somatic rescue of genetic block. The germline V and J ends were trimmed by 0 bases and 5 bases, with 10 bases remaining between them. CDR1 is SGHDT, CDR2 YYEEEE, per germline. The length of the CDR3 is 14 residues. Profiled with immunoSEQ multiplex PCR; TCRdb holds only in-frame clones, not every one. The table shows tens of thousands of clones, with roughly 90% occurring only once. The chain links TRBV5-6 to TRBJ2-3; D remains ambiguous. The sequenced sample consisted of peripheral blood mononuclear cells (PBMCs). The TCR originated in a man aged 30-40 years. The CDR3 DNA sequence: TGTGCCAGCAGCTTGGGTTGGGTTCAAGATACGCAGTATTTT. Translating gives CASSLGWVQDTQYF.